Listed here are 31 T cell receptor beta chains from one sample, sequenced in a study of post-analysis software for immune sequencing data (dated by TCRdb to about 2015). The investigation overall reported the following: Patients showed significantly higher frequencies than controls for several TRBV segments, among them TRBV5-6, TRBV5-1 and TRBV20-1.

The library was built by means of PCR. Sequencer: Illumina HiSeq 2500. To reduce PCR and sequencing biases, unique molecular identifiers were built into the TCR beta cDNA libraries. Starting from the raw public reads, TCRdb applied fastp trimming at Q25, assembled clones with MiXCR and retained in-frame beta chains. Duplicate CDR3 protein sequences are folded into a single record with the most common DNA and genes. Across this sample there are 550,000 to 700,000 distinct CDR3 sequences, with roughly 45% seen only once. 1.5% to 2% of the sample is taken by the ten largest. These TCRs' antigens remain unknown. The sample consisted of blood. The receptors originated from a girl between 5 and 17 years old with multiple sclerosis.

The chain couples TRBV7-8 to TRBJ1-1; 9 bases line up with TRBD1. The CDR3 spans 14 residues. Germline values: CDR1 SGHVS, CDR2 FQNEAQ. V shed 5 bases, J shed 6 bases, and the junction held 7 bases outside the gene matches. Here the CDR3 reads CASSNGQGSAEAFF. The CDR3 DNA sequence: TGTGCCAGCAGCAACGGACAGGGGAGCGCTGAAGCTTTCTTT. Together with reference TRBV7-8 and TRBJ1-1, the CDR3 gives the full variable domain: GAGVSQSPRYKVAKRGQDVALRCDPISGHVSLFWYQQALGQGPEFLTYFQNEAQLDKSGLPSDRFFAERPEGSVSTLKIQRTQQEDSAVYLCASSNGQGSAEAFFGQGTRLTVV.

The chain uses TRBV10-3 and TRBJ1-2; D unresolved. The length of the CDR3 is 13 residues. Trimming removed 2 bases at V and 0 bases at J, with 4 bases between. Germline V gene data show CDR1 as ENHRY and CDR2 as SYGVKD. The DNA of the CDR3 is TGTGCCATCAGTGAGGATTCTAACTATGGCTACACCTTC. Translation gives CAISEDSNYGYTF.

This clonotype was observed a handful of times. The chain combines TRBV9 with TRBJ2-1, with 10 bases lining up with TRBD2. After removal of 3 bases from V and 9 bases from J, the junction contained 15 bases not matched to a gene. Per germline, CDR1 SGDLS and CDR2 YYNGEE. This CDR3 region has 17 residues. The DNA of the CDR3 is TGTGCCAGCAGCGAGCCGAACCGGTCTAGCGGGAGTAGTGAGCAGTTCTTC. Protein product: CASSEPNRSSGSSEQFF.

The chain has TRBV6-5 and TRBJ2-7; 7 nucleotides agree with TRBD2. The CDR3 totals 15 residues. Germline lookup yields CDR1 MNHEY and CDR2 SVGAGI. The trim removed 6 bases at V and 6 bases at J, leaving 14 bases unmatched. The CDR3 sequence: CASSPRNSGFPEQYF. The CDR3 region has the DNA TGTGCCAGCAGCCCACGAAATAGCGGGTTCCCCGAGCAGTACTTC.

The chain carries TRBV27 and TRBJ2-1; either TRBD1 or TRBD2 may supply D (5 bases each). CDR3 length: 15 amino acids. CDR1 is MNHEY and CDR2 is SMNVEV in the germline V gene (reference sequence). V lost 8 bases and J lost 0, with 14 bases in between. CDR3 sequence reads: CASSGTVYSYNEQFF. Here the CDR3 DNA reads TGTGCCAGCTCGGGGACGGTTTACTCCTACAATGAGCAGTTCTTC.

This chain joins TRBV28 and TRBJ2-5; possibly TRBD1 for D (6 bases). CDR1 is MDHEN and CDR2 is SYDVKM in the germline V gene. The CDR3 length is 15 residues. The germline V and J ends were trimmed by 4 bases and 3 bases, with 15 bases remaining between them. The CDR3 DNA reads TGTGCCAGCAGTTCCTTAGGGACACGGGAAGAGACCCAGTACTTC. It specifies CASSSLGTREETQYF.

The CDR3 DNA reads as TGTGCCAGCAGTGACCAGAGTCGGGGGGCGAAAGGCTACACCTTC. It yields the protein CASSDQSRGAKGYTF. The chain has TRBV6-1 and TRBJ1-2, with a possible D match to TRBD1 (6 bases). Deletions cut 3 bases from V and 8 bases from J, with 19 bases between. Germline CDR1 and CDR2: MNHNS and SASEGT. The CDR3 is 15 residues long.

The rearrangement joins TRBV9 to TRBJ2-3, with D maybe TRBD1 (5 bases). Germline CDR1 SGDLS, CDR2 YYNGEE. This CDR3 comprises 17 residues. Trimming pared 1 base from V and 0 bases from J, leaving 15 bases between. CDR3 nucleotides: TGTGCCAGCAGCGTATCCCATCAGACAGACAGCACAGATACGCAGTATTTT. Translating gives CASSVSHQTDSTDTQYF.

This clonotype was seen only a few times. The chain employs TRBV11-2 and TRBJ2-7, with TRBD1 matching 8 bases. Germline V gene sequence: CDR1 SGHAT, CDR2 FQNNGV. This CDR3 region has 15 residues. V shed 5 bases and J 1 base; nucleotides not matched to a gene: 7. The CDR3 region has the DNA TGTGCCAGCAGCCTTCGGGACAGGAGTTCCTACGAGCAGTACTTC. Its protein product is CASSLRDRSSYEQYF. The full variable domain, its missing parts supplied by reference TRBV11-2 and TRBJ2-7, is EAGVAQSPRYKIIEKRQSVAFWCNPISGHATLYWYQQILGQGPKLLIQFQNNGVVDDSQLPKDRFSAERLKGVDSTLKIQPAKLEDSAVYLCASSLRDRSSYEQYFGPGTRLTVT.

V usage is TRBV7-9 and J usage is TRBJ1-1; D call uncertain. V dropped 8 bases and J dropped 5 bases, with 12 bases sitting between them. Germline CDR1 reads SEHNR; CDR2 reads FQNEAQ (reference sequence). The CDR3 runs 12 residues. The CDR3 coding sequence is TGTGCCAGCGATTTAGGAGGGACTGAAGCTTTCTTT. This gives the protein CASDLGGTEAFF.

This rearrangement joins TRBV4-1 to TRBJ1-1, with 9 nucleotides matching TRBD1. There are 17 residues in the CDR3. The germline gives CDR1 MGHRA, CDR2 YSYEKL. V dropped 3 bases and J dropped 2; count of bases not matched to a gene: 10. CDR3 DNA sequence: TGCGCCAGCAGCCACGGACAGGGGATGCGTTTTAACACTGAAGCTTTCTTT. Encoded protein: CASSHGQGMRFNTEAFF.

The chain joins TRBV30 to TRBJ2-7, with 10 bases fitting TRBD1. The V segment lost 0 bases and the J segment 0 bases; nucleotides outside the gene matches: 11. Germline-derived CDR1 and CDR2 are GTSNPN and SVGIG (reference sequence). CDR3 length: 18 amino acids. The CDR3 reads CAWSVPRGTGALSYEQYF. The CDR3 nucleotides are TGTGCCTGGAGTGTTCCCCGGGGGACAGGGGCTCTCTCCTACGAGCAGTACTTC. Combining the CDR3 with reference TRBV30 and TRBJ2-7 gives the whole variable domain SQTIHQWPATLVQPVGSPLSLECTVEGTSNPNLYWYRQAAGRGLQLLFYSVGIGQISSEVPQNLSASRPQDRQFILSSKKLLLSDSGFYLCAWSVPRGTGALSYEQYFGPGTRLTVT.

This clonotype was detected only a few times. The chain carries TRBV5-6 and TRBJ2-7, with D hard to call. The CDR3 is 16 residues long. V shed 4 bases and J shed 0 bases, with 17 bases lying between them. Germline V lookup: CDR1 SGHDT, CDR2 YYEEEE. The CDR3 sequence is CASSPLLGWGSYEQYF. The DNA for the CDR3 is TGTGCCAGCAGCCCGTTATTAGGGTGGGGCTCCTACGAGCAGTACTTC.

The V and J genes are TRBV4-1 and TRBJ2-7; 11 bases line up with TRBD1. With V trimmed by 3 bases and J by 3 bases, 7 bases remained unmatched. The CDR3 is 16 amino acids. Germline CDR1 reads MGHRA; CDR2 reads YSYEKL. CDR3 loop: CASSQTRTGGRYEQYF. In nucleotides, the CDR3 is TGCGCCAGCAGCCAGACTCGGACAGGGGGCCGCTACGAGCAGTACTTC.

The chain is built from TRBV4-1 and TRBJ2-1; 11 bases map to TRBD2. The germline gives CDR1 MGHRA, CDR2 YSYEKL. The V gene end was trimmed by 0 bases and the J gene end by 7 bases; junction bases not matched to a gene: 11. The CDR3 is 18 amino acids. CDR3 protein: CASSQDPTSGAKRNEQFF. CDR3 DNA sequence: TGCGCCAGCAGCCAAGATCCGACTAGCGGGGCCAAAAGAAATGAGCAGTTCTTC.

The table lists this clonotype with a count of one. The V gene is TRBV29-1, the J gene TRBJ2-7; D is perhaps TRBD1 or TRBD2 (5 bases each). V shed 1 base and J shed 2 bases, with 9 bases lying between them. Germline lookup yields CDR1 SQVTM and CDR2 ANQGSEA. CDR3 length equals 13 residues. CDR3 DNA sequence: TGCAGCGTTGAAGCAGGGACCCCCTACGAGCAGTACTTC. Residues: CSVEAGTPYEQYF.

The chain has TRBV3-1 and TRBJ1-2; 8 nucleotides line up with TRBD1. Germline CDR1 reads LGHDT; CDR2 reads YNNKEL (reference sequence). The CDR3 runs to 14 residues. J gave up 6 bases and V 4 bases, and 7 bases lay outside the gene matches. CDR3 protein: CASSPGQGVNGYTF. CDR3 DNA sequence: TGTGCCAGCAGCCCCGGACAGGGAGTGAATGGCTACACCTTC. The variable domain in full, with the rest retrieved from reference TRBV3-1 and TRBJ1-2, is DTAVSQTPKYLVTQMGNDKSIKCEQNLGHDTMYWYKQDSKKFLKIMFSYNNKELIINETVPNRFSPKSPDKAHLNLHINSLELGDSAVYFCASSPGQGVNGYTFGSGTRLTVV.

J is TRBJ2-6 and V is TRBV13; TRBD1 might be the D (8 bases). CDR1 and CDR2 (germline): PRHDT, FYEKMQ (reference sequence). The CDR3 covers 18 residues. V shed 2 bases and J shed 1 base, with 15 bases lying between them. CDR3 region: CASSLRGQGGSGANVLTF. CDR3 sequence (DNA): TGTGCCAGCAGCTTAAGAGGACAGGGAGGGTCTGGGGCCAACGTCCTGACTTTC.

The chain employs TRBV6-2 or TRBV6-3 and TRBJ1-5; maybe TRBD1 (5 bases). This CDR3 spans 15 amino acids. Germline V gene lookup returns CDR1 MNHEY and CDR2 SVGEGT. V lost 5 bases, J lost 5 bases, and 16 bases lay in between. CDR3 amino acids: CASSPQTDGHQPQHF. CDR3 sequence (DNA): TGTGCCAGCAGTCCACAGACAGATGGACATCAGCCCCAGCATTTT.

This clonotype appeared a few times. The chain uses TRBV7-8 and TRBJ1-5; the D is unclear. The V and J ends lost 6 bases and 3 bases respectively, with 12 bases between them. CDR1 and CDR2 from the germline V gene are SGHVS and FQNEAQ. This CDR3 spans 14 amino acids. The CDR3 bases are TGTGCCAGCAGGGGCTGGGATTACAATCAGCCCCAGCATTTT. Its translation: CASRGWDYNQPQHF.

V and J are TRBV7-9 and TRBJ2-7; TRBD1 might be the D (5 bases). The germline gives CDR1 SEHNR, CDR2 FQNEAQ (reference sequence). This CDR3 region has 13 residues. V was cut by 5 bases and J by 5 bases, with 13 bases left in between. The CDR3 loop is CASSDQGSNEQYF. Here the CDR3 DNA reads TGTGCCAGCAGCGACCAGGGAAGCAACGAGCAGTACTTC.

Comment on this clonotype: One end of the junction is discordant with germline, which a read error may explain. The chain couples TRBV15 to TRBJ1-1; D is ambiguous. Germline V CDR1 and CDR2: LNHNV, YYDKDF (reference sequence). The CDR3 extends over 15 amino acids. For the CDR3, the DNA is TGTGCCTCCAGGTTAAGAGGGTCGGCGGGGACTGAAGCTTTCTTT. It codes for CASRLRGSAGTEAFF.

This clonotype was detected a few times. This chain links TRBV20-1 with TRBJ1-6, with D perhaps TRBD1 (6 bases). Germline assignment: CDR1 DFQATT and CDR2 SNEGSKA (reference sequence). The CDR3 length is 13 residues. V was shortened by 3 bases and J by 7 bases, with 10 bases between the two germline ends. The CDR3 coding sequence is TGCAGTGCTAGTCAGGGGCCCAATTCACCCCTCCACTTT. Protein: CSASQGPNSPLHF.

The chain employs TRBV4-1 and TRBJ1-5; possibly TRBD1 for D (5 bases). The CDR3 is made up of 14 amino acids. V was shortened by 5 bases and J by 4 bases, with 12 bases between the two germline ends. Germline V gives CDR1 MGHRA, CDR2 YSYEKL. CDR3 DNA sequence: TGCGCCAGCAGCAGGGGCCTTCGGAATCAGCCCCAGCATTTT. It yields the protein CASSRGLRNQPQHF.

Points on this clonotype: With a much larger clone just one base away, this may be a read error. CDR3 coding DNA: TGCGCCAGCAGCTGGACAGAGGGCGAGAATGAGCAGTTCTTC. Its protein product is CASSWTEGENEQFF. This chain links TRBV5-1 with TRBJ2-1; maybe TRBD1 (6 bases). This CDR3 spans 14 amino acids. Looked up from germline, CDR1 is SGHRS and CDR2 is YFSETQ. Trimming took off 3 bases at V and 7 bases at J, with 14 bases between the two ends.

J is TRBJ2-3 and V is TRBV7-8, with D perhaps being TRBD1 or TRBD2 (6 bases each). V was pared by 4 bases and J by 4 bases, with 12 bases between. The length of the CDR3 is 14 residues. CDR1 and CDR2 from the germline V gene are SGHVS and FQNEAQ. The DNA for the CDR3 is TGTGCCAGCAGCTCTAGGGGGGTAGCAGATACGCAGTATTTT. Amino acid sequence: CASSSRGVADTQYF.

The chain employs TRBV5-1 and TRBJ2-4, with D unresolved. This CDR3 comprises 15 residues. The V end lost 4 bases, the J end lost 2 bases, and 13 bases lay between the germline ends. Per germline, CDR1 SGHRS and CDR2 YFSETQ. CDR3 loop: CASSPVAGTKNIQYF. As DNA, the CDR3 is TGCGCCAGCAGCCCGGTCGCTGGGACCAAAAACATTCAGTACTTC. Filled out from reference TRBV5-1 and TRBJ2-4, the complete variable domain reads KAGVTQTPRYLIKTRGQQVTLSCSPISGHRSVSWYQQTPGQGLQFLFEYFSETQRNKGNFPGRFSGRQFSNSRSEMNVSTLELGDSALYLCASSPVAGTKNIQYFGAGTRLSVL.

This chain connects TRBV7-3 to TRBJ2-3; the D is unclear. The CDR3 loop spans 15 amino acids. The germline V gene has CDR1 SGHTA and CDR2 FQGTGA. With 5 bases removed from V and 8 bases from J, the gap between germline ends came to 20 bases. The CDR3 loop is CASSPPNSVRGTQYF. CDR3 nucleotides: TGTGCCAGCAGCCCCCCGAACTCCGTGCGAGGTACGCAGTATTTT. Using reference TRBV7-3 and TRBJ2-3 for the parts outside the CDR3, the full variable domain is GAGVSQTPSNKVTEKGKYVELRCDPISGHTALYWYRQSLGQGPEFLIYFQGTGAADDSGLPNDRFFAVRPEGSVSTLKIQRTERGDSAVYLCASSPPNSVRGTQYFGPGTRLTVL.

CDR3 residues: CASSALTRGPYNEQFF. CDR3 coding DNA: TGTGCCAGTAGTGCCCTTACTAGAGGCCCCTACAATGAGCAGTTCTTC. This rearrangement joins TRBV12-3 or TRBV12-4 to TRBJ2-1, with a weak D call TRBD2 (5 bases). V was pared by 9 bases and J by 2 bases, with 20 bases between. The CDR3 loop spans 16 amino acids.

The chain combines TRBV29-1 with TRBJ1-2, with TRBD1 identical over 11 bases. The CDR3 runs 14 residues. V lost 7 bases and J lost 8; bases outside the gene matches: 12. Germline values: CDR1 SQVTM, CDR2 ANQGSEA. The CDR3 region is CSAATGQGAQGYTF. The CDR3, as DNA: TGCAGCGCCGCCACCGGACAGGGGGCGCAGGGCTACACCTTC.

The chain combines TRBV15 with TRBJ1-1; TRBD1 aligns across 7 bases. This CDR3 is 14 amino acids long. Germline values: CDR1 LNHNV, CDR2 YYDKDF (reference sequence). V lost 5 bases to trimming and J lost 4 bases; unmatched junction nucleotides: 7. The CDR3 DNA is TGTGCCACCAGCCTCGACAGGGCCGCCACTGAAGCTTTCTTT. It encodes CATSLDRAATEAFF.